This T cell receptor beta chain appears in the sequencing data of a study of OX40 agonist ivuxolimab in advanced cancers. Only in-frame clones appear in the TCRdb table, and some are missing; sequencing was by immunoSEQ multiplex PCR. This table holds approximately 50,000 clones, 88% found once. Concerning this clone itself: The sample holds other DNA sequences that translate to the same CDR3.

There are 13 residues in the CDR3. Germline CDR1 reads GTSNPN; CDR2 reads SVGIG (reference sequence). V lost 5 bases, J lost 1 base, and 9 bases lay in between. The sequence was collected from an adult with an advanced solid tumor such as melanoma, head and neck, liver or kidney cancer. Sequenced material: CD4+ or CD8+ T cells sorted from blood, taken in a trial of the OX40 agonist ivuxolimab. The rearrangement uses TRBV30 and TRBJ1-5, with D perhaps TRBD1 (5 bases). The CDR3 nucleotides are TGTGCCTGGTCAGGACAAAGCAATCAGCCCCAGCATTTT. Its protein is CAWSGQSNQPQHF.